These 27 T cell receptor beta chains were sequenced from one sample in a study of cytomegalovirus exposure and HLA in healthy donors. The primer mix had 60 Vbeta and 13 Jbeta primers. Here immunoSEQ multiplex PCR was the method, and the copy in TCRdb shows in-frame clones only, minus some. The data hold some 160,000 clones, with over 60% observed a single time. Sequenced material: PBMCs. The receptor set was obtained from a woman in her forties in good health and CMV-seronegative.

Comment on this clone: The germline gene is not matched at one end of the junction; a read error may be the cause. Other nucleotide sequences from this sample produce the same CDR3. The chain recombines TRBV27 with TRBJ1-2; no definite D call. The V gene's germline CDR1 is MNHEY and CDR2 SMNVEV (reference sequence). The CDR3 has 13 residues. The chain's CDR3 is CASSLSSFQGYTF. In DNA, the CDR3 is TGTGCCAGCAGCTTATCGTCCTTTCAGGGCTACACCTTC.

This chain connects TRBV5-6 to TRBJ2-7; a possible D gene is TRBD2 (5 bases). Germline CDR1 is SGHDT and CDR2 is YYEEEE. The CDR3 contains 14 residues. V was shortened by 3 bases and J by 4 bases, with 14 bases between the two germline ends. The CDR3 loop reads CASSSPTGTYEQYF. CDR3 in DNA: TGTGCCAGCAGCTCCCCGACGGGAACTTACGAGCAGTACTTC. Filled out from reference TRBV5-6 and TRBJ2-7, the complete variable domain reads DAGVTQSPTHLIKTRGQQVTLRCSPKSGHDTVSWYQQALGQGPQFIFQYYEEEERQRGNFPDRFSGHQFPNYSSELNVNALLLGDSALYLCASSSPTGTYEQYFGPGTRLTVT.

This sequence joins TRBV28 and TRBJ2-2, with 10 bases lining up with TRBD1. CDR3 length: 15 amino acids. The germline V gene encodes CDR1 MDHEN and CDR2 SYDVKM. Trimming at V came to 5 bases and at J to 4 bases, leaving 4 bases not matched to a gene. The DNA of the CDR3 is TGTGCCAGCAGTCCCGGGACAGGGGTCACCGGGGAGCTGTTTTTT. It yields the protein CASSPGTGVTGELFF.

The chain is built from TRBV7-6 and TRBJ2-5; no clear D. The V end was cut by 1 base, the J end by 5 bases, with 11 bases between. Per germline, CDR1 SGHVS and CDR2 FNYEAQ. The CDR3 spans 14 residues. CDR3 residues: CASSLVVSSETQYF. CDR3 DNA: TGTGCCAGCAGCTTAGTTGTGTCCTCGGAGACCCAGTACTTC.

The chain is built from TRBV28 and TRBJ2-7, with a tentative D call TRBD2 (7 bases). V lost 7 bases to trimming and J lost 3 bases, with 16 bases between them. The CDR3 spans 14 residues. The germline V gene has CDR1 MDHEN and CDR2 SYDVKM. The CDR3 loop is CASTLGGRFYEQYF. The DNA for the CDR3 is TGTGCCAGCACCCTCGGGGGGCGCTTCTACGAGCAGTACTTC.

This rearrangement joins TRBV4-1 to TRBJ1-4; possible D gene TRBD1, 6 bases. The CDR3 sequence is 15 residues long. CDR1 is MGHRA and CDR2 is YSYEKL in the germline V gene. The V gene lost 0 bases and the J gene lost 5 bases, with 10 bases spanning the gap. CDR3 loop: CASSQDWTVNEKLFF. CDR3 nucleotide sequence: TGCGCCAGCAGCCAAGACTGGACAGTAAATGAAAAACTGTTTTTT.

The chain links TRBV6-5 to TRBJ1-2; D possibly corresponds to TRBD1 (5 bases). Deletions cut 2 bases from V and 4 bases from J, with 8 bases between. The CDR3 consists of 13 residues. Per the germline V gene, CDR1 is MNHEY and CDR2 is SVGAGI. CDR3 DNA sequence: TGTGCCAGCAGTTACGACAGTAGCTATGGCTACACCTTC. Its protein product is CASSYDSSYGYTF.

This chain connects TRBV7-6 to TRBJ1-5; D remains unclear. CDR3 length equals 13 residues. Trimming shortened V by 5 bases and J by 4 bases, and 9 bases separated the two germline ends. The germline V gene has CDR1 SGHVS and CDR2 FNYEAQ. The DNA for the CDR3 is TGTGCCAGCAGCGTCCAGAGGAATCAGCCCCAGCATTTT. Amino acid sequence: CASSVQRNQPQHF.

The J gene is TRBJ2-2, the V gene TRBV18, with TRBD1 matching 10 bases. The trim removed 0 bases at V and 3 bases at J, leaving 1 base unmatched. Germline values: CDR1 KGHSH, CDR2 LQKENI. CDR3 length: 16 residues. CDR3 protein: CASSPPGTGDTGELFF. DNA for the CDR3: TGTGCCAGCTCACCACCCGGGACAGGGGACACCGGGGAGCTGTTTTTT.

CDR3 coding DNA: TGTGCCAGTAGTATCCAGGGAAACAATCAGCCCCAGCATTTT. It encodes CASSIQGNNQPQHF. This chain links TRBV19 with TRBJ1-5; tentative D call: TRBD1 (5 bases). This CDR3 is built from 14 residues. Germline assignment: CDR1 LNHDA and CDR2 SQIVND (reference sequence). The V end was cut by 3 bases, the J end by 3 bases, with 9 bases between.

This CDR3 reads CARDRPGTDTQYF. The CDR3 DNA is TGTGCCAGAGACAGGCCTGGCACAGATACGCAGTATTTT. The chain carries TRBV2 and TRBJ2-3; D may be TRBD1 (6 bases). Trimming shortened V by 9 bases and J by 1 base, and 11 bases separated the two germline ends. Germline values: CDR1 SNHLY, CDR2 FYNNEI. The CDR3 is 13 amino acids.

The rearrangement joins TRBV20-1 to TRBJ2-5; no reliable D call. Germline CDR1 reads DFQATT; CDR2 reads SNEGSKA (reference sequence). The ends were cut back, 5 bases at V and 5 bases at J, with 9 bases in the middle. CDR3 length: 11 residues. CDR3 bases: TGCAGTGCTCCTCGAACTGAGACCCAGTACTTC. The encoded protein is CSAPRTETQYF.

This rearrangement joins TRBV29-1 to TRBJ2-7, with a tentative D call TRBD1 (6 bases). The V end lost 6 bases, the J end lost 1 base, and 13 bases lay between the germline ends. The length of the CDR3 is 13 residues. The V gene's germline CDR1 is SQVTM and CDR2 ANQGSEA. The CDR3 loop is CSVLDSSSYEQYF. CDR3 nucleotide sequence: TGCAGCGTCTTGGACAGTTCATCCTACGAGCAGTACTTC.

The rearrangement links TRBV7-9 to TRBJ1-1, with D perhaps TRBD1 (6 bases). In germline, CDR1 is SEHNR, CDR2 FQNEAQ (reference sequence). V shed 5 bases and J shed 4 bases, with 14 bases lying between them. This CDR3 has 14 residues. Here the CDR3 reads CASSPLGASTEAFF. As DNA, the CDR3 is TGTGCCAGCAGCCCCCTGGGGGCGAGCACTGAAGCTTTCTTT.

This clone was seen only once. The chain carries TRBV11-2 and TRBJ1-2; 7 bases fit TRBD1. The CDR3 has 14 residues. Germline CDR1 SGHAT, CDR2 FQNNGV. V was pared by 5 bases and J by 3 bases, with 6 bases of the junction left unmatched. CDR3 nucleotides: TGTGCCAGCAGCCAACAGGGGATTGACTATGGCTACACCTTC. It specifies CASSQQGIDYGYTF.

V gene TRBV5-1 combines with J gene TRBJ2-3, with TRBD1 identical over 7 bases. The CDR3 is 13 amino acids. Germline-derived CDR1 and CDR2 are SGHRS and YFSETQ. V shed 6 bases, J shed 1 base, and the junction held 2 bases outside the gene matches. CDR3 amino acids: CASKTGGTDTQYF. Here the CDR3 DNA reads TGCGCCAGCAAAACAGGGGGCACAGATACGCAGTATTTT.

The chain joins TRBV6-1 to TRBJ2-3; 8 bases fit TRBD2. There are 17 residues in the CDR3. Unmatched junction bases numbered 7, after V lost 2 bases and J lost 0 bases. Germline values: CDR1 MNHNS, CDR2 SASEGT. The DNA for the CDR3 is TGTGCCAGCAGTGAACTGATTAGCGGGGTGAGCACAGATACGCAGTATTTT. Translation gives CASSELISGVSTDTQYF.

The CDR3 loop is CASSFRGLPGNQPQHF. The DNA for the CDR3 is TGTGCCAGTAGCTTCAGGGGCCTTCCCGGTAATCAGCCCCAGCATTTT. The chain employs TRBV19 and TRBJ1-5; maybe TRBD1 (6 bases). Per germline, CDR1 LNHDA and CDR2 SQIVND (reference sequence). The CDR3 runs to 16 residues. V was shortened by 6 bases and J by 4 bases, with 19 bases between the two germline ends.

This rearrangement joins TRBV5-6 to TRBJ2-4, with TRBD2 matching over 8 bases. After removal of 1 base from V and 5 bases from J, the junction contained 14 bases not matched to a gene. The length of the CDR3 is 18 residues. Germline V gives CDR1 SGHDT, CDR2 YYEEEE. The DNA of the CDR3 is TGTGCCAGCAGCTTGTATCCTTCGGTCGGGGGGGGAGAAAACATTCAGTACTTC. Translation gives CASSLYPSVGGGENIQYF.

This clone was found once. The V call is TRBV4-2, the J call TRBJ2-5; no definite D call. Germline V gene sequence: CDR1 LGHNA, CDR2 YNFKEQ. V lost 3 bases, J lost 2 bases, and 4 bases lay in between. There are 12 residues in the CDR3. CDR3 DNA sequence: TGTGCCAGCAGCCATATACAAGAGACCCAGTACTTC. As protein: CASSHIQETQYF.

V is TRBV19 and J is TRBJ1-2, with a possible D match to TRBD1 (6 bases). The germline gives CDR1 LNHDA, CDR2 SQIVND (reference sequence). The CDR3 runs 14 residues. Trimming pared 7 bases from V and 5 bases from J, leaving 17 bases between. The CDR3 region is CASNTLDSGYGYTF. The CDR3 region has the DNA TGTGCCAGTAATACCCTGGACAGCGGATATGGCTACACCTTC.

The CDR3 nucleotides are TGTGCCAGCATGGCTAGCGGGGGGAATACGCAGTATTTT. Its translation: CASMASGGNTQYF. This chain links TRBV11-3 with TRBJ2-3; 11 bases match TRBD2. The junction had 4 bases not matched to a gene; V was cut back by 7 bases and J by 7 bases. CDR1 is SGHNT, CDR2 YENEEA, per germline. The CDR3 spans 13 residues.

This clone was counted between two and nine times. V usage is TRBV19 and J usage is TRBJ2-1, with no clear D. Germline V gene lookup returns CDR1 LNHDA and CDR2 SQIVND (reference sequence). The CDR3 runs to 15 residues. V was shortened by 1 base and J by 0 bases, with 7 bases between the two germline ends. The CDR3 DNA follows: TGTGCCAGTAGTATAGGCGCGAGCTCCTACAATGAGCAGTTCTTC. Its translation: CASSIGASSYNEQFF.

V is TRBV18 and J is TRBJ1-1; possible D gene TRBD1, 6 bases. V lost 4 bases and J 0 bases, leaving 15 bases between the germline ends. The V gene's germline CDR1 is KGHSH and CDR2 LQKENI. The CDR3 runs 16 residues. The CDR3 bases are TGTGCCAGCTCACAAATCCTGACAGGTCTGAACACTGAAGCTTTCTTT. Its translation: CASSQILTGLNTEAFF. The full variable domain, rest sourced from reference TRBV18 and TRBJ1-1, is NAGVMQNPRHLVRRRGQEARLRCSPMKGHSHVYWYRQLPEEGLKFMVYLQKENIIDESGMPKERFSAEFPKEGPSILRIQQVVRGDSAAYFCASSQILTGLNTEAFFGQGTRLTVV.

V gene TRBV7-8 combines with J gene TRBJ1-1, with D hard to call. Germline V lookup: CDR1 SGHVS, CDR2 FQNEAQ. The CDR3 consists of 16 residues. The V end lost 7 bases, the J end lost 0 bases, and 18 bases lay between the germline ends. CDR3 DNA: TGTGCCAGCACTGTGGGTAGCGGTGGAATGAACACTGAAGCTTTCTTT. This translates into CASTVGSGGMNTEAFF.

The chain joins TRBV4-2 to TRBJ2-5; a possible D gene is TRBD1 (6 bases). Trimming removed 4 bases from V and 1 base from J, with 10 bases in between. CDR3 length equals 14 residues. CDR1 is LGHNA and CDR2 is YNFKEQ in the germline V gene. The CDR3 sequence: CASSPLGAQETQYF. For the CDR3, the DNA is TGTGCCAGCAGCCCCCTGGGGGCCCAAGAGACCCAGTACTTC.

This sequence joins TRBV6-5 and TRBJ2-1; D remains ambiguous. Germline V CDR1 and CDR2: MNHEY, SVGAGI. V was cut by 6 bases and J by 2 bases, with 11 bases left in between. This CDR3 has 14 amino acids. The DNA of the CDR3 is TGTGCCAGCAGCCCATGGGCTACCTACAATGAGCAGTTCTTC. It codes for CASSPWATYNEQFF.